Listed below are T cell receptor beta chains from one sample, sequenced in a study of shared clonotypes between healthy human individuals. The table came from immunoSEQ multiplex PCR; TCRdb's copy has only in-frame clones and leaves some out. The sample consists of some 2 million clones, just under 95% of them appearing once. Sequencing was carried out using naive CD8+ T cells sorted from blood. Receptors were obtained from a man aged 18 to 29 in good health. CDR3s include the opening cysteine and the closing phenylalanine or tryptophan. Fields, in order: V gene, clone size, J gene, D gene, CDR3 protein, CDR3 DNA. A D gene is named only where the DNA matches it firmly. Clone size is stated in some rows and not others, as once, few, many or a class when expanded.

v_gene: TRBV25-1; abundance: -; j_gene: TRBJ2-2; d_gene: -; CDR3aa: CASSDSKTHGELFF; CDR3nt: TGTGCCAGCAGTGATTCCAAAACCCACGGGGAGCTGTTTTTT
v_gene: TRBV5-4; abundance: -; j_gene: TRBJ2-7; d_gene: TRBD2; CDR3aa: CASSLLAGGGEQYF; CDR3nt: TGTGCCAGCAGCTTGTTGGCGGGAGGAGGCGAGCAGTACTTC
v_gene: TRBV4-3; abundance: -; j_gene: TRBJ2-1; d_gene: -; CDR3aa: CASSQGSWGDEQFF; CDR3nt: TGCGCCAGCAGCCAAGGAAGCTGGGGCGATGAGCAGTTCTTC
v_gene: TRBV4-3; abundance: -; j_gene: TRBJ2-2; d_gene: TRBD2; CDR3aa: CASSPAGAGGPGTGELFF; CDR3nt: TGCGCCAGCAGCCCAGCCGGGGCGGGAGGGCCTGGCACCGGGGAGCTGTTTTTT
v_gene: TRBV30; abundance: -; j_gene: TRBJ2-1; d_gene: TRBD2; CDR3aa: CAWSVPSGGANSYNEQFF; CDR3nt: TGTGCCTGGAGTGTCCCTAGCGGGGGGGCAAACTCCTACAATGAGCAGTTCTTC
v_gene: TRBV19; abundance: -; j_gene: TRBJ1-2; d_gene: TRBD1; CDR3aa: CATYRGEGNGYTF; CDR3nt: TGTGCCACCTACAGGGGCGAGGGAAATGGCTACACCTTC
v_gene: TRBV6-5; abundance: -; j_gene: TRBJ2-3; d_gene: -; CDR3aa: CASSYLRESADTQYF; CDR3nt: TGTGCCAGCAGTTACCTCCGAGAGAGCGCAGATACGCAGTATTTT
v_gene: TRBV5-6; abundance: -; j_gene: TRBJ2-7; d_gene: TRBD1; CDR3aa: CASSHDRARSYEQYF; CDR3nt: TGTGCCAGCAGCCACGACAGGGCCCGCTCCTACGAGCAGTACTTC
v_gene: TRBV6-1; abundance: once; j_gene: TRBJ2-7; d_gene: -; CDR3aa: CASRIDRYNEQYF; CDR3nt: TGTGCCAGCAGAATAGACCGATACAACGAGCAGTACTTC
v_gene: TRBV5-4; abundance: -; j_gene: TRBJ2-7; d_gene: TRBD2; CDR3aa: CASSRAGVEIEQYF; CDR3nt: TGTGCCAGCAGTCGAGCGGGAGTAGAGATCGAGCAGTACTTC
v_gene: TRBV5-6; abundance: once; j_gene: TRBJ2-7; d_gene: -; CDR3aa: CASSLENYEQYF; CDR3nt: TGTGCCAGCAGCTTGGAGAACTACGAGCAGTACTTC
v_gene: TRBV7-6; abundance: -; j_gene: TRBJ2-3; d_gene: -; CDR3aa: CASSPEPGPRIGTDTQYF; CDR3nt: TGTGCCAGCAGCCCAGAACCGGGACCCCGCATCGGCACAGATACGCAGTATTTT
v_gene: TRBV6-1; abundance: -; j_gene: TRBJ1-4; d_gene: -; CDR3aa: CASSALRALPEKLFF; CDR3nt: TGTGCCAGCAGTGCCCTTCGGGCCTTGCCTGAAAAACTGTTTTTT
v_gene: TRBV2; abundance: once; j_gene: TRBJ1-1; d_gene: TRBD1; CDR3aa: CASRRDSQLYAEAFF; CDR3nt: TGTGCCAGCAGAAGGGACAGCCAGCTTTACGCTGAAGCTTTCTTT
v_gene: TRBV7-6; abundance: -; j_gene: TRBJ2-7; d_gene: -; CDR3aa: CASSPSGDYHEQYF; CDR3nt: TGTGCCAGCAGCCCATCGGGAGACTACCACGAGCAGTACTTC
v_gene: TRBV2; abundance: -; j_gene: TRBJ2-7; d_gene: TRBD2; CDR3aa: CASSDEAGGYEQYF; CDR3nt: TGTGCCAGCAGTGACGAAGCGGGGGGCTACGAGCAGTACTTC
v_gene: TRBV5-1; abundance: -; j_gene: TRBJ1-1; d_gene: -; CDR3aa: CASSLFGGSEAFF; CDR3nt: TGCGCCAGCAGCTTGTTTGGGGGCTCTGAAGCTTTCTTT
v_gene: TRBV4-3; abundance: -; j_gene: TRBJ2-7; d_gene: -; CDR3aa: CASSQGSGYEQYF; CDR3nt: TGCGCCAGCAGCCAGGGTAGCGGTTACGAGCAGTACTTC
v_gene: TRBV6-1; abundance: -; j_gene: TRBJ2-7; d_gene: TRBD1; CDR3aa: CASTWDSSYEQYF; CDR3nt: TGTGCCAGCACCTGGGACAGTTCCTACGAGCAGTACTTC
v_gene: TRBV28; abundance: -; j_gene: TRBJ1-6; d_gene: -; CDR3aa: CASSFGASYNSPLHF; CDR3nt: TGTGCCAGCAGTTTTGGGGCTTCCTATAATTCACCCCTCCACTTT
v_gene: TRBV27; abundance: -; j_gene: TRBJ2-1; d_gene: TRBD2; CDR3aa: CASSLSRWREGFNEQFF; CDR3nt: TGTGCCAGCAGTTTATCTCGGTGGCGGGAGGGTTTCAATGAGCAGTTCTTC
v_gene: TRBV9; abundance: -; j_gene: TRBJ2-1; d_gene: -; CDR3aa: CASSVWAGNEQFF; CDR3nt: TGTGCCAGCAGCGTCTGGGCGGGAAATGAGCAGTTCTTC
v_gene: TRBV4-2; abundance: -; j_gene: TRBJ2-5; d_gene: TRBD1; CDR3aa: CASSQALLQQGAEETQYF; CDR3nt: TGTGCCAGCAGCCAAGCCCTACTACAACAGGGGGCGGAGGAGACCCAGTACTTC
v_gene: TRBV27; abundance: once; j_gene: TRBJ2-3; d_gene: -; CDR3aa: CASSLVSADTQYF; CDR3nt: TGTGCCAGCAGTTTGGTGTCCGCAGATACGCAGTATTTT
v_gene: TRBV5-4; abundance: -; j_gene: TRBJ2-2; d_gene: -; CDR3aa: CASSLDLNTGELFF; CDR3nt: TGTGCCAGCAGCCTAGATCTGAACACCGGGGAGCTGTTTTTT
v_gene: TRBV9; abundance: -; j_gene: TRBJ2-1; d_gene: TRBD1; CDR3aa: CASSVVGLRQGENEQFF; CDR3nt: TGTGCCAGCAGCGTAGTCGGGCTGCGACAGGGGGAGAATGAGCAGTTCTTC
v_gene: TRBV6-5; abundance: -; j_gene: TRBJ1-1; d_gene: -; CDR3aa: CASSYSDSSEAFF; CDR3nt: TGTGCCAGCAGTTACTCGGACAGCAGTGAAGCTTTCTTT
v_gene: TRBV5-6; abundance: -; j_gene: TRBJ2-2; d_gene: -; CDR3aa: CASSWGVNTGELFF; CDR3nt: TGTGCCAGCAGCTGGGGAGTTAACACCGGGGAGCTGTTTTTT
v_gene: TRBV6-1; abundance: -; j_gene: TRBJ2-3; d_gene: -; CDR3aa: CASSHGGTDTQYF; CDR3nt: TGTGCCAGCAGTCATGGGGGCACAGATACGCAGTATTTT
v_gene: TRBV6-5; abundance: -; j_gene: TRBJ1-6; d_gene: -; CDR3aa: CASSYWDNYNSPLHF; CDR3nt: TGTGCCAGCAGTTACTGGGACAACTATAATTCACCCCTCCACTTT
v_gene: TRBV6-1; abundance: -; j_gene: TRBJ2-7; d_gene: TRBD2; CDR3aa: CASSEAPPRASGRVYEQYF; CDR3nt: TGTGCCAGCAGTGAAGCGCCTCCGCGGGCTAGCGGGAGGGTCTACGAGCAGTACTTC